This T cell receptor beta chain comes out of a study of T cells in Graves' hyperthyroidism and ophthalmopathy. RNA transcripts served as the template for amplifying TCR beta CDR3 regions. The TCR CDR3 first-round RT-PCR relied on the HTBI primer set. TCRdb re-called the multiplex PCR reads with MiXCR, one entry per CDR3 protein. The data show 500,000 to 750,000 distinct CDR3 sequences, approximately 14% seen once. The CDR3 extends over 13 amino acids. V was pared by 5 bases and J by 6 bases, with 12 bases between. Germline-derived CDR1 and CDR2 are SGHDT and YYEEEE. This clonotype was found many times.

The genes are TRBV5-6 and TRBJ1-5; D possibly corresponds to TRBD1 (5 bases). The receptor was derived from a woman younger than 35 with Graves' ophthalmopathy. Input material: blood. CDR3 in DNA: TGTGCCAGCAGTTTAGGGGCTGGTCAGCCCCAGCATTTT. As protein: CASSLGAGQPQHF. Supplemented by reference TRBV5-6 and TRBJ1-5, the full variable domain reads DAGVTQSPTHLIKTRGQQVTLRCSPKSGHDTVSWYQQALGQGPQFIFQYYEEEERQRGNFPDRFSGHQFPNYSSELNVNALLLGDSALYLCASSLGAGQPQHFGDGTRLSIL.